The present TCR beta chain was sequenced within a study of blood T cells in healthy people across ages. The study's findings and limits: Nothing was known about donor CMV status, and this possibly confounded expanded clonotype changes.

On this clonotype: Its specificity is not known.

Per germline, CDR1 SEHNR and CDR2 FQNEAQ (reference sequence). This CDR3 is built from 17 residues. J was trimmed by 0 bases and V by 8 bases; bases with no gene match: 9. It was with a sample-barcoded 5' primer and a J-beta primer mix that a second PCR of roughly 7 to 12 cycles was run. TCRdb passed the 5' RACE reads through MiXCR, listing each CDR3 protein once. In the table there are 550,000 to 800,000 distinct CDR3 sequences, approximately 30% of which are singletons. This TCR derives from a woman aged 80 or over in good health. V gene TRBV7-9 combines with J gene TRBJ1-4; 10 positions agree with TRBD1. The sequenced material came from blood. In nucleotides, the CDR3 is TGTGCCAGCCGACCTGACAGGGGGCGTTCAACTAATGAAAAACTGTTTTTT. Translated: CASRPDRGRSTNEKLFF.